The clone carrying this T cell receptor (beta chain) appeared many times. Its antigen is undetermined. The sample comes from a study of T cells after yellow fever vaccination. Study as a whole: Some fractions had low cell numbers, and these were prepared with SMART-Seq v4 Ultra Low Input. Study observations and caveats: A faster peak, day 5 versus 15, was reached by the weaker secondary response.

This CDR3 comprises 14 residues. Trimming left V 1 base short and J 2 bases short, with 8 bases between. CDR1 SGHKS and CDR2 YYEKEE come from the germline V gene (reference sequence). Via MiXCR, TCRdb re-called the 5' RACE reads, giving one row per CDR3 protein. The data contain some 220,000 distinct CDR3 sequences, around 3.1% of them singletons. The material sequenced was CD4+ T cells sorted from PBMCs, taken 10 days after the yellow fever booster vaccination. The receptor was isolated from a young man who received the YFV17D yellow fever vaccine. The chain combines TRBV5-5 with TRBJ2-3, with unresolved D. CDR3 DNA: TGTGCCAGCAGCTTGAGTACTAACACAGATACGCAGTATTTT. Amino acid sequence: CASSLSTNTDTQYF.